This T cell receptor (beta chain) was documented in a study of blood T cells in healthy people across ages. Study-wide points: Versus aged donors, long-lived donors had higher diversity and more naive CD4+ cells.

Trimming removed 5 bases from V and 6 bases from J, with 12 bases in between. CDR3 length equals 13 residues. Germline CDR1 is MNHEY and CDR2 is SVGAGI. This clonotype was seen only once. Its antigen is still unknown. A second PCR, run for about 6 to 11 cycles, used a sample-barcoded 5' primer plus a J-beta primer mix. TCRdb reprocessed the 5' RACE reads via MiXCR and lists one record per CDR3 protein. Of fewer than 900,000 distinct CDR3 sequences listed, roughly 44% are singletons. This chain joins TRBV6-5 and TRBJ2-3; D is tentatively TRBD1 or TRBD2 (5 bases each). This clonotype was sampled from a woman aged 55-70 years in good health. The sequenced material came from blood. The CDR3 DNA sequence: TGTGCCAGCAGTGACAGAGCGGAGGATACGCAGTATTTT. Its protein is CASSDRAEDTQYF.